The rows below give T cell receptor beta chains drawn from one sample of a study of early T cells in non-severe SARS-CoV-2 infection. Via MiXCR, TCRdb re-called the 5' RACE reads, giving one row per CDR3 protein. Of about 66,000 distinct CDR3 sequences listed, 9.1% are singletons. The specimen sequenced was whole blood. Receptors originate from an adult who was a healthcare worker with PCR-confirmed SARS-CoV-2 infection or an uninfected control (not recorded which). The CDR3 runs from the conserved cysteine through the conserved F or W. Each record gives: CDR3 DNA, CDR3 protein, D gene, J gene, V gene, clone size. D genes are given only for firm matches. Some rows mark clone size as missing; the rest say once, few, many or name a class of expanded clone.

cdr3_nt: TGTGCCAGCAGTTACAGGGCCTCGGGGTCACCCCTCCACTTT
cdr3_aa: CASSYRASGSPLHF
d_call: NA
j_call: TRBJ1-6
v_call: TRBV6-5
clone_size: few

cdr3_nt: TGTGCCAGCAGTTCCCCCCGTCGAAGAGGAAACGGGCTTGGAAACACCATATATTTT
cdr3_aa: CASSSPRRRGNGLGNTIYF
d_call: NA
j_call: TRBJ1-3
v_call: TRBV6-5
clone_size: few

cdr3_nt: TGTGCCAGCAGTTACTCCTGGCTAGCGGGCCTTAGCTCCTACGAGCAGTACTTC
cdr3_aa: CASSYSWLAGLSSYEQYF
d_call: TRBD2
j_call: TRBJ2-7
v_call: TRBV6-5
clone_size: many

cdr3_nt: TGCGCCAGCAGCTCCTTGATACGTCCCGGGACAGGGGTCTGGAACACCGGGGAGCTGTTTTTT
cdr3_aa: CASSSLIRPGTGVWNTGELFF
d_call: TRBD1
j_call: TRBJ2-2
v_call: TRBV5-1
clone_size: many

cdr3_nt: TGTGCCAGCAGCCCCGGGACCTTCCCCTCCTACGAGCAGTACTTC
cdr3_aa: CASSPGTFPSYEQYF
d_call: NA
j_call: TRBJ2-7
v_call: TRBV5-6
clone_size: many

cdr3_nt: TGTGCCAGTAAGAAACAGGGGGCAGAGGACAATGAGCAGTTCTTC
cdr3_aa: CASKKQGAEDNEQFF
d_call: TRBD1
j_call: TRBJ2-1
v_call: TRBV19
clone_size: many

cdr3_nt: TGCGCCAGCAGTCGGACAGGGAACTTCATGAACACTGAAGCTTTCTTT
cdr3_aa: CASSRTGNFMNTEAFF
d_call: TRBD1
j_call: TRBJ1-1
v_call: TRBV5-1
clone_size: NA

cdr3_nt: TGCGCCAGCAGCCCGAGGTCGGCGGGAACTAGCACAGATACGCAGTATTTT
cdr3_aa: CASSPRSAGTSTDTQYF
d_call: NA
j_call: TRBJ2-3
v_call: TRBV4-1
clone_size: NA

cdr3_nt: TGCGCCAGCAGCTTTCGTCCGAACTCCTACGAGCAGTACTTC
cdr3_aa: CASSFRPNSYEQYF
d_call: NA
j_call: TRBJ2-7
v_call: TRBV5-1
clone_size: NA

cdr3_nt: TGTGCCAGCAGCCGGACTCGACACCCAAGGGAGTTCTTC
cdr3_aa: CASSRTRHPREFF
d_call: NA
j_call: TRBJ2-1
v_call: TRBV11-2
clone_size: NA

cdr3_nt: TGTGCCAGCAGTCCCTCACCCCGGGCCCACACAGATACGCAGTATTTT
cdr3_aa: CASSPSPRAHTDTQYF
d_call: NA
j_call: TRBJ2-3
v_call: TRBV12-3/TRBV12-4
clone_size: few

cdr3_nt: TGTGCCAGCAGCTTGGACATCACAGATACGCAGTATTTT
cdr3_aa: CASSLDITDTQYF
d_call: NA
j_call: TRBJ2-3
v_call: TRBV5-4
clone_size: many

cdr3_nt: TGTGCCAGCAGCTTACAGGGCTCTGGGGCCAACGTCCTGACTTTC
cdr3_aa: CASSLQGSGANVLTF
d_call: NA
j_call: TRBJ2-6
v_call: TRBV5-5
clone_size: many

cdr3_nt: TGTGCCAGCAAGGCTAGCGGGACCTACGAGCAGTACTTC
cdr3_aa: CASKASGTYEQYF
d_call: TRBD2
j_call: TRBJ2-7
v_call: TRBV19
clone_size: few

cdr3_nt: TGCAGTGCTAGGAAGACTAGCGGAGGCGCTTCCTACAATGAGCAGTTCTTC
cdr3_aa: CSARKTSGGASYNEQFF
d_call: TRBD2
j_call: TRBJ2-1
v_call: TRBV20-1
clone_size: NA

cdr3_nt: TGTGCCAGCAGCGTAATCGGCGGGACTAGCGGAGCCGGGGAGCTGTTTTTT
cdr3_aa: CASSVIGGTSGAGELFF
d_call: TRBD2
j_call: TRBJ2-2
v_call: TRBV9
clone_size: NA

cdr3_nt: TGTGCCTGGAGTGTCGGGGGAAACACAGATACGCAGTATTTT
cdr3_aa: CAWSVGGNTDTQYF
d_call: NA
j_call: TRBJ2-3
v_call: TRBV30
clone_size: NA

cdr3_nt: TGTGCCAGCCGATACCAGGGTGAAAACATTCAGTACTTC
cdr3_aa: CASRYQGENIQYF
d_call: NA
j_call: TRBJ2-4
v_call: TRBV6-1
clone_size: few

cdr3_nt: TGCAGTGCTCCTGGGGGCAGTTCCCCAGATACGCAGTATTTT
cdr3_aa: CSAPGGSSPDTQYF
d_call: NA
j_call: TRBJ2-3
v_call: TRBV20-1
clone_size: many

cdr3_nt: TGTGCCAGCAGCCCGGGGCAGCAAGAGACCCAGTACTTC
cdr3_aa: CASSPGQQETQYF
d_call: NA
j_call: TRBJ2-5
v_call: TRBV11-2
clone_size: many

cdr3_nt: TGTGCCAGCAGTGACTCGGCAGGGGCCTACTACAATGAGCAGTTCTTC
cdr3_aa: CASSDSAGAYYNEQFF
d_call: NA
j_call: TRBJ2-1
v_call: TRBV6-4
clone_size: many

cdr3_nt: TGTGCCAGCAGTGACCCCGGCAGAGCTGCGGGCGAAACCCAGTACTTC
cdr3_aa: CASSDPGRAAGETQYF
d_call: NA
j_call: TRBJ2-5
v_call: TRBV25-1
clone_size: NA

cdr3_nt: TGTGCCAGCAGCACAGGAGGGAGTGGAGGGCTAGATACGCAGTATTTT
cdr3_aa: CASSTGGSGGLDTQYF
d_call: NA
j_call: TRBJ2-3
v_call: TRBV7-2
clone_size: many

cdr3_nt: TGTGCCAGCAGCTTGGGAATGACGGCCTACGAGCAGTACTTC
cdr3_aa: CASSLGMTAYEQYF
d_call: NA
j_call: TRBJ2-7
v_call: TRBV5-6
clone_size: few

cdr3_nt: TGTGCCAGCAGCCCGGGGAAGCAGAGCACAGATACGCAGTATTTT
cdr3_aa: CASSPGKQSTDTQYF
d_call: NA
j_call: TRBJ2-3
v_call: TRBV4-2
clone_size: NA

cdr3_nt: TGTGCCAGCAGCTTACAGGGGGTTGGTACCAATGAGCAGTTCTTC
cdr3_aa: CASSLQGVGTNEQFF
d_call: TRBD1
j_call: TRBJ2-1
v_call: TRBV11-2
clone_size: many

cdr3_nt: TGTGCCAGCGGGCAGATCCCCTACGAGCAGTACTTC
cdr3_aa: CASGQIPYEQYF
d_call: NA
j_call: TRBJ2-7
v_call: TRBV27
clone_size: NA

cdr3_nt: TGCAGTGCTAGTGGACTTGTCTATGGCTACACCTTC
cdr3_aa: CSASGLVYGYTF
d_call: NA
j_call: TRBJ1-2
v_call: TRBV20-1
clone_size: NA

cdr3_nt: TGCGCCAGCAGCCGACGGACTAGCGGGAGCCCAGATACGCAGTATTTT
cdr3_aa: CASSRRTSGSPDTQYF
d_call: TRBD2
j_call: TRBJ2-3
v_call: TRBV5-1
clone_size: NA

cdr3_nt: TGCAGCGTTGTAGGGACAGGGGGCACCGGGGAGCTGTTTTTT
cdr3_aa: CSVVGTGGTGELFF
d_call: TRBD1
j_call: TRBJ2-2
v_call: TRBV29-1
clone_size: many

cdr3_nt: TGCAGCGCTGGACAGACCCTTGGGGAAGCTTTCTTT
cdr3_aa: CSAGQTLGEAFF
d_call: NA
j_call: TRBJ1-1
v_call: TRBV29-1
clone_size: many

cdr3_nt: TGCAGTGCTACAACCCTAGCGGGAGGGCCGACAGATACGCAGTATTTT
cdr3_aa: CSATTLAGGPTDTQYF
d_call: TRBD2
j_call: TRBJ2-3
v_call: TRBV20-1
clone_size: few

cdr3_nt: TGTGCCAGTAGTATAGATGCGGGGCCTGGGGCCGATACGCAGTATTTT
cdr3_aa: CASSIDAGPGADTQYF
d_call: NA
j_call: TRBJ2-3
v_call: TRBV19
clone_size: few

cdr3_nt: TGCAGTGCCACTAGAGTTGGGGACGAGCAGTACTTC
cdr3_aa: CSATRVGDEQYF
d_call: NA
j_call: TRBJ2-7
v_call: TRBV20-1
clone_size: NA

cdr3_nt: TGTGCCACCAGTGAAGGGACCTATAGCACAGATACGCAGTATTTT
cdr3_aa: CATSEGTYSTDTQYF
d_call: NA
j_call: TRBJ2-3
v_call: TRBV24-1
clone_size: few

cdr3_nt: TGCAGCGTTCTAAGGGGCTACGAGCAGTACTTC
cdr3_aa: CSVLRGYEQYF
d_call: NA
j_call: TRBJ2-7
v_call: TRBV29-1
clone_size: NA

cdr3_nt: TGTGCCAGCAGCGTAGGCAGTCCCGGGGAGCTGTTTTTT
cdr3_aa: CASSVGSPGELFF
d_call: NA
j_call: TRBJ2-2
v_call: TRBV9
clone_size: NA

cdr3_nt: TGTGCCAGCAGCCCCGGTCGGGGCTACACCTTC
cdr3_aa: CASSPGRGYTF
d_call: NA
j_call: TRBJ1-2
v_call: TRBV3-1
clone_size: NA

cdr3_nt: TGTGCCATCAGAGGACAGGACTTCACCTACGAGCAGTACTTC
cdr3_aa: CAIRGQDFTYEQYF
d_call: TRBD1
j_call: TRBJ2-7
v_call: TRBV10-3
clone_size: NA

cdr3_nt: TGTGCCAGCAGCCCCCGGCGACTAGCGCGCACAGATACGCAGTATTTT
cdr3_aa: CASSPRRLARTDTQYF
d_call: TRBD2
j_call: TRBJ2-3
v_call: TRBV11-2
clone_size: few

cdr3_nt: TGCAGCGTTGTTAAGGGTAGCACTGAAGCTTTCTTT
cdr3_aa: CSVVKGSTEAFF
d_call: NA
j_call: TRBJ1-1
v_call: TRBV29-1
clone_size: few

cdr3_nt: TGTGCCAGCAGTTCAGGGGACACCGGGGAGCTGTTTTTT
cdr3_aa: CASSSGDTGELFF
d_call: NA
j_call: TRBJ2-2
v_call: TRBV27
clone_size: NA

cdr3_nt: TGCAGCGTCCGTCTAGCGGGAGGAGAGACCCAGTACTTC
cdr3_aa: CSVRLAGGETQYF
d_call: TRBD2
j_call: TRBJ2-5
v_call: TRBV29-1
clone_size: many

cdr3_nt: TGTGCCAGCAGCTTAGGGGGCCCTGGCCCCTACGAGCAGTACTTC
cdr3_aa: CASSLGGPGPYEQYF
d_call: NA
j_call: TRBJ2-7
v_call: TRBV7-2
clone_size: few

cdr3_nt: TGTGCCAGCGGGAGGGGGGCAGATACGCAGTATTTT
cdr3_aa: CASGRGADTQYF
d_call: NA
j_call: TRBJ2-3
v_call: TRBV7-3
clone_size: many

cdr3_nt: TGTGCCAGCAGCTTGGATAGCGGGAGAACCCAAGAGCAGTACTTC
cdr3_aa: CASSLDSGRTQEQYF
d_call: TRBD2
j_call: TRBJ2-7
v_call: TRBV5-6
clone_size: NA